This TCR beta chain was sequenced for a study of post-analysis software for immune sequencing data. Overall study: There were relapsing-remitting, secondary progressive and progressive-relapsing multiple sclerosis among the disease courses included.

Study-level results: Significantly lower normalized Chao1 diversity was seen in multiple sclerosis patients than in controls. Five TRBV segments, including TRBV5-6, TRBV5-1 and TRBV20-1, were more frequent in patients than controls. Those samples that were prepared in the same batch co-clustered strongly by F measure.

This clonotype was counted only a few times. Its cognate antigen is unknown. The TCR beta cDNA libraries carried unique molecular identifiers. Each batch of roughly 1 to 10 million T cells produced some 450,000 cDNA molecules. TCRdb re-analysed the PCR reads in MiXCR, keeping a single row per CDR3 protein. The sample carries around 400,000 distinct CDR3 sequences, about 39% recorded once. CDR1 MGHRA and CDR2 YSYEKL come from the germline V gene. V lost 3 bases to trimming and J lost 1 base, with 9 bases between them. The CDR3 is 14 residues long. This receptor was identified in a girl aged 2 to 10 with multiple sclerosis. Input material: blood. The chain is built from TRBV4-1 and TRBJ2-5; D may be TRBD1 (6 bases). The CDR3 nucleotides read TGCGCCAGCAGCCAGCTGGACAGCCAAGAGACCCAGTACTTC. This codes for CASSQLDSQETQYF.